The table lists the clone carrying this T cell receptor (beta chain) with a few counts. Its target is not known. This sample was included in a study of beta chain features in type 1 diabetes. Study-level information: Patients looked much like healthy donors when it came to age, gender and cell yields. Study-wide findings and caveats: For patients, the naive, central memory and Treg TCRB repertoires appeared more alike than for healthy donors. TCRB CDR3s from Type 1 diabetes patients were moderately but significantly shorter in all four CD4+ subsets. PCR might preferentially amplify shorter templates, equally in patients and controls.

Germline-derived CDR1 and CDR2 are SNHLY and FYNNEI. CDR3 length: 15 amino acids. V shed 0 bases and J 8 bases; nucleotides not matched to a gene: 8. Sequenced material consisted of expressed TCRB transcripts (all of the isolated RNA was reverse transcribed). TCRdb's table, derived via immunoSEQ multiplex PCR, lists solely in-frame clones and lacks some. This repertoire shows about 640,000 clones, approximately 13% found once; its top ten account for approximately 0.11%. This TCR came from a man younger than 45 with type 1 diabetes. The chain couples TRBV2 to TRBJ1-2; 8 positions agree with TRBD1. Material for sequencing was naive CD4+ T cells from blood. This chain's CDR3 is CASSEALSQGAGYTF. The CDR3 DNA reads TGTGCCAGCAGTGAAGCGCTCTCGCAGGGGGCGGGCTACACCTTC. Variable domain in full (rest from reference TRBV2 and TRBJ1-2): EPEVTQTPSHQVTQMGQEVILRCVPISNHLYFYWYRQILGQKVEFLVSFYNNEISEKSEIFDDQFSVERPDGSNFTLKIRSTKLEDSAMYFCASSEALSQGAGYTFGSGTRLTVV.